This TCR beta chain was documented in a study of blood T cell repertoires in COVID-19. In the study overall: From the United States, Italy and Spain came samples of acute and convalescent COVID-19.

Germline loops: CDR1 MDHEN, CDR2 SYDVKM. The CDR3 is made up of 16 amino acids. J gave up 3 bases and V 6 bases, and 10 bases lay outside the gene matches. In the authors' workflow: Quantification of nucleated cells was approximated via reference gene primer amplification. Profiled with immunoSEQ multiplex PCR; TCRdb holds only in-frame clones, not every one. The V and J calls and clone size are taken from that table; D and trimming were inferred from the DNA. The table lists around 250,000 clones, around 84% of them singletons. Sequencing was carried out using peripheral blood. The receptor was derived from a woman between 70 and 85 years old with active or convalescent COVID-19. The V gene is TRBV28, the J gene TRBJ1-5, with TRBD1 matching over 8 bases. CDR3 DNA: TGTGCCAGCAGCCCTTCTTTCAGGGGGCCCAATCAGCCCCAGCATTTT. It translates to CASSPSFRGPNQPQHF.